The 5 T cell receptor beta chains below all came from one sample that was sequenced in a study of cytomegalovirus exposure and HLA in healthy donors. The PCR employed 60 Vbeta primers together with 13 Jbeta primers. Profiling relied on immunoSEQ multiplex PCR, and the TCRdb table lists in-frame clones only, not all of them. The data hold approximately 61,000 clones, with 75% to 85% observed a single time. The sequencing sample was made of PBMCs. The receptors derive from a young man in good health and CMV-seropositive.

In DNA, the CDR3 is TGTGCCAGCAGCTTCACCGGGACTAGCGGTAATGAGCAGTTCTTC. Its protein is CASSFTGTSGNEQFF. This rearrangement joins TRBV7-2 to TRBJ2-1; 11 nucleotides agree with TRBD2. The CDR3 extends over 15 amino acids. Germline-derived CDR1 and CDR2 are SGHTA and FQGNSA. V dropped 3 bases and J dropped 7; count of bases not matched to a gene: 5.

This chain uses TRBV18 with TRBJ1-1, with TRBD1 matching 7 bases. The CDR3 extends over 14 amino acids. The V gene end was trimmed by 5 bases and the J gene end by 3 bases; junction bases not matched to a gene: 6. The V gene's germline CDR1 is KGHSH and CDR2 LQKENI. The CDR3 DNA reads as TGTGCCAGCTCATTGAGGACAGGCCACACTGAAGCTTTCTTT. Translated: CASSLRTGHTEAFF.

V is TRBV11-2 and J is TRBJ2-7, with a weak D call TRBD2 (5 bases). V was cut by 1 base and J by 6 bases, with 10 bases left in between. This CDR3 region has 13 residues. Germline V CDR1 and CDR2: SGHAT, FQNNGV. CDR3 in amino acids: CASSLGEGGEQYF. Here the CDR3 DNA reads TGTGCCAGCAGCTTAGGCGAGGGCGGCGAGCAGTACTTC.

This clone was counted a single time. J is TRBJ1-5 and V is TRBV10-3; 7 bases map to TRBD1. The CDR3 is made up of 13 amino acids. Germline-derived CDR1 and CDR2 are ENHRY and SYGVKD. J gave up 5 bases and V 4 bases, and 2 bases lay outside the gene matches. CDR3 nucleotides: TGTGCCATCAGTGGACAGGGAGATCAGCCCCAGCATTTT. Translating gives CAISGQGDQPQHF.

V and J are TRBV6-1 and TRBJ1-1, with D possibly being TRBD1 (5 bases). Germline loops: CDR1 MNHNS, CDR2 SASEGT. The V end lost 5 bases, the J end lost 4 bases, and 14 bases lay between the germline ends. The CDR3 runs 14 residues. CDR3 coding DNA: TGTGCCAGCAGTAACTATGGGGGGAGCACTGAAGCTTTCTTT. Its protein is CASSNYGGSTEAFF.